The 18 T cell receptor beta chains presented below share a single source sample, sequenced in a study of breast tumors, draining lymph nodes, adjacent tissues listed by TCRdb under 2016. To prepare the library, multiplex PCR was applied. TCRdb records Illumina HiSeq 2000 as the sequencer. Starting from the raw public reads, TCRdb applied fastp trimming at Q25, assembled clones with MiXCR and retained in-frame beta chains. Rows with a matching CDR3 protein are joined into one entry that keeps the most common DNA and genes. This sample has under 300,000 distinct CDR3 sequences in its table, and around 34% of those were observed once. The ten largest make up 3% to 4% of the sample. Lymph node samples came from the axillary draining lymph nodes of breast cancer patients. Sequencing was done on a sample of axillary lymph node tissue. The receptors here all came from a female donor with breast cancer. Some clones in this sample may be carry-over from other donors' samples.

The chain combines TRBV7-9 with TRBJ1-5, with D possibly matching TRBD1 (5 bases). The germline CDR1 and CDR2 sequences are SEHNR and FQNEAQ (reference sequence). V lost 1 base and J 7 bases, leaving 14 bases between the germline ends. The CDR3 is 15 residues long. The CDR3 nucleotides are TGTGCCAGCAGCTTAGGAGGGGAGACTTACCAGCCCCAGCATTTT. Its translation: CASSLGGETYQPQHF.

About this clonotype: A read error may account for a junction end that differs from germline. V is TRBV7-7 and J is TRBJ2-3; 7 bases align to TRBD2. The CDR3 runs to 16 residues. Germline V gene data show CDR1 as SSHAT and CDR2 as FNYEAQ (reference sequence). The DNA for the CDR3 is TGTGCTAGCAGCATCCCCGGGGGGACGCGCACAGATACGCAGTATTTT. It translates to CASSIPGGTRTDTQYF.

A word on this clonotype: This may arise from a read error, as a much more abundant clone is one base away. J is TRBJ1-2 and V is TRBV7-9; tentatively, D is TRBD1 (5 bases). The CDR3 is 15 amino acids. CDR1 is SEHNR and CDR2 is FQNEAQ in the germline V gene (reference sequence). In DNA form, the CDR3 reads TGTGCCAGCAGCTTAGGGGGCGGGTCTAACTATGGCTACCCCTTC. It is translated as CASSLGGGSNYGYPF.

A word on this clonotype: A much larger clonotype is one base distant, so this may be a read error. This likely comes from a read error, as the CDR3 has no conserved phenylalanine or tryptophan at its end. V gene TRBV6-6 combines with J gene TRBJ2-3, with D perhaps matching TRBD2 (5 bases). V was pared by 2 bases and J by 4 bases, with 10 bases between. Germline-derived CDR1 and CDR2 are MNHNY and SVGAGI (reference sequence). The CDR3 has 14 amino acids. The CDR3 reads CASSYEDWSDTQYL. The DNA for the CDR3 is TGTGCCAGCAGTTACGAGGACTGGTCAGATACGCAGTATCTT.

Regarding this clonotype: A much bigger clone sits one base away, suggesting this may be a read error. V and J are TRBV6-6 and TRBJ2-3; D might be TRBD2 (6 bases). CDR1 is MNHNY, CDR2 SVGAGI, per germline (reference sequence). The CDR3 is 14 residues long. Trimming pared 6 bases from V and 2 bases from J, leaving 12 bases between. The CDR3 sequence is CASSPGDSTDTQYF. CDR3 nucleotides: TGTGCCAGCAGCCCTGGGGACTCCACAGATACGCAGTATTTT.

This clonotype was picked up many times. The V gene is TRBV4-2, the J gene TRBJ2-7, with 9 bases identical to TRBD1. The ends lost 3 bases at V and 7 bases at J; junction bases unmatched: 7. The CDR3 length is 14 residues. Germline CDR1 and CDR2: LGHNA and YNFKEQ. The CDR3 coding sequence is TGTGCCAGCAGCCAGTTAAACAGGGGGCAGGAGCAGTACTTC. Translating gives CASSQLNRGQEQYF.

This clonotype was seen many times. The V gene is TRBV9, the J gene TRBJ2-1; 9 bases map to TRBD2. The CDR3 is 16 amino acids. J lost 12 bases, V lost 0 bases, and 13 bases had no gene match. CDR1 SGDLS and CDR2 YYNGEE come from the germline V gene. The CDR3 DNA follows: TGTGCCAGCAGCGTAGCTGAGAGCGGGGGGCCCCATTTGCAGTTCTTC. It specifies CASSVAESGGPHLQFF.

Ten or more counts support this clonotype. The V call is TRBV9, the J call TRBJ2-2; 8 bases fit TRBD2. J gave up 5 bases and V 4 bases, and 10 bases lay outside the gene matches. Germline V gives CDR1 SGDLS, CDR2 YYNGEE. This CDR3 has 16 residues. This chain's CDR3 is CASSRPGLGITGELFF. The CDR3 region has the DNA TGTGCCAGCAGCCGCCCGGGACTAGGGATTACCGGGGAGCTGTTTTTT.

Notes on this clonotype: This clone may be a read error of a much larger clone one base away. V usage is TRBV11-2 and J usage is TRBJ2-2; D not certain. V was clipped by 3 bases and J by 6 bases, with 14 bases between them. Germline V gene data show CDR1 as SGHAT and CDR2 as FQNNGV. The CDR3 is 15 residues long. The CDR3 reads CASSFSRSVSGELFF. The CDR3 DNA is TGTGCCAGCAGCTTTAGCAGGAGCGTTTCCGGGGAGCTGTTTTTT.

The rearrangement uses TRBV6-5 and TRBJ1-2, with 8 bases fitting TRBD1. V lost 8 bases to trimming and J lost 6 bases; unmatched junction nucleotides: 14. The CDR3 spans 15 residues. CDR1 and CDR2 (germline): MNHEY, SVGAGI. DNA of the CDR3: TGTGCCAGCGGACTAACCTTCCTGGACAGGGATGGCTACACCTTC. Residues: CASGLTFLDRDGYTF.

This clonotype occurred many times. This rearrangement joins TRBV7-2 to TRBJ1-2; the D gene is possibly TRBD1 (5 bases). With 5 bases removed from V and 1 base from J, the gap between germline ends came to 14 bases. The CDR3 covers 15 residues. Germline-derived CDR1 and CDR2 are SGHTA and FQGNSA. CDR3 residues: CASSPRRGFNYGYTF. Here the CDR3 DNA reads TGTGCCAGCAGCCCCCGGAGGGGCTTTAACTATGGCTACACCTTC.

This clonotype was seen only a few times. The junction departs from the called germline gene at one end, perhaps through a read error. The rearrangement links TRBV6-5 to TRBJ2-1; 10 positions match TRBD2. The germline CDR1 and CDR2 sequences are MNHEY and SVGAGI. The length of the CDR3 is 13 residues. Here the CDR3 DNA reads TGTGCCAGCAGTCACTCGAGGACTAGCGGTCTGTTCTTC. Its translation: CASSHSRTSGLFF.

The chain couples TRBV7-9 to TRBJ2-5; the match to TRBD1 covers 11 bases. The V and J ends lost 3 bases and 1 base, in that order; junction bases with no gene match: 4. Per the germline V gene, CDR1 is SEHNR and CDR2 is FQNEAQ (reference sequence). The CDR3 covers 16 residues. CDR3 in DNA: TGTGCCAGCAGCTTGGGGGACAGGGGGTCCCAAGAGACCCAGTACTTC. It encodes CASSLGDRGSQETQYF. The full variable domain, with the rest looked up from reference TRBV7-9 and TRBJ2-5, is DTGVSQNPRHKITKRGQNVTFRCDPISEHNRLYWYRQTLGQGPEFLTYFQNEAQLEKSRLLSDRFSAERPKGSFSTLEIQRTEQGDSAMYLCASSLGDRGSQETQYFGPGTRLLVL.

This clonotype occurred a few times. This rearrangement joins TRBV20-1 to TRBJ2-5; 11 bases agree with TRBD2. This CDR3 region has 13 residues. CDR1 and CDR2 (germline): DFQATT, SNEGSKA (reference sequence). V trimming: 6 bases; J trimming: 2 bases; junction bases outside the gene matches: 2. The DNA for the CDR3 is TGCAGTGCAGTAGCGGGGGGGCAAGAGACCCAGTACTTC. This encodes CSAVAGGQETQYF.

The chain is built from TRBV5-8 and TRBJ1-4; D remains unclear. Germline V gene data show CDR1 as SGHTS and CDR2 as YDEGEE. The germline V and J ends were trimmed by 0 bases and 4 bases, with 10 bases remaining between them. This CDR3 comprises 15 residues. The CDR3 bases are TGTGCCAGCAGCTTGGGCGAGCAGAATAATGAAAAACTGTTTTTT. Translating gives CASSLGEQNNEKLFF.

The genes are TRBV2 and TRBJ2-5; TRBD2 agrees at 8 bases. CDR3 size: 15 residues. Germline CDR1 is SNHLY and CDR2 is FYNNEI. The trim removed 10 bases at V and 4 bases at J, leaving 14 bases unmatched. The CDR3 loop reads CATSSGAGRGETQYF. CDR3 sequence (DNA): TGTGCCACCAGCTCGGGAGCCGGGAGGGGAGAGACCCAGTACTTC.

J is TRBJ2-3 and V is TRBV9, with D perhaps TRBD2 (5 bases). The V end lost 3 bases, the J end lost 2 bases, and 13 bases lay between the germline ends. This CDR3 is built from 15 residues. Germline V gene data show CDR1 as SGDLS and CDR2 as YYNGEE. This CDR3 is CASSAGSFYTDTQYF. The CDR3 DNA follows: TGTGCCAGCAGCGCGGGGTCCTTCTACACAGATACGCAGTATTTT.

The V and J genes are TRBV6-5 and TRBJ1-3; TRBD1 is a possible D gene (5 bases). V was pared by 8 bases and J by 0 bases, with 20 bases between. Per germline, CDR1 MNHEY and CDR2 SVGAGI. This CDR3 spans 17 amino acids. In nucleotides, the CDR3 is TGTGCCAGCGGCCGAAGTTCGACAGCGCTCTCTGGAAACACCATATATTTT. The encoded protein is CASGRSSTALSGNTIYF.